This is a list of T cell receptor beta chains from one sample in a study of CD8+ T cells in alopecia areata. Assay used: immunoSEQ multiplex PCR; TCRdb lists only in-frame clones, some missing. The sample carries about 150,000 clones, less than 65% recorded once. The sequenced sample consisted of CD8+ T cells sorted from blood. The receptors derive from a human donor in good health. Both conserved end residues are part of each CDR3. The D gene is left open where the match is weak. A row's size may be missing; if present it is once, few, many or a size class.

V,J,D,size,DNA,CDR3
TRBV2,TRBJ2-7,NA,NA,TGTGCCAGCAGTGGGGGGAACAATCCCTCCTACGAGCAGTACTTC,CASSGGNNPSYEQYF
TRBV25-1,TRBJ2-3,NA,NA,TGTGCCAGCAGTGGATATACGCAGTATTTT,CASSGYTQYF
TRBV11-2,TRBJ1-2,TRBD1,few,TGTGCCAGCAGCGTGGGACACAGGGGAGGCTACACCTTC,CASSVGHRGGYTF
TRBV5-6,TRBJ1-4,NA,NA,TGTGCCAGCACCCTGACCCTGTCAACTAATGAAAAACTGTTTTTT,CASTLTLSTNEKLFF
TRBV5-6,TRBJ2-3,NA,few,TGTGCCAGCAGCTTGGATCCGGGATACACAGATACGCAGTATTTT,CASSLDPGYTDTQYF
TRBV5-6,TRBJ2-7,TRBD2,NA,TGTGCCAGCAGCCCGGGACTAAAGACCTACGAGCAGTACTTC,CASSPGLKTYEQYF
TRBV29-1,TRBJ1-2,NA,few,TGCAGCGTTGCCAACGAAGCGGACTATGGCTACACCTTC,CSVANEADYGYTF
TRBV10-2,TRBJ2-1,NA,NA,TGCGCCAGCAGTGAGGGGGGAGTCCACAATGAGCAGTTCTTC,CASSEGGVHNEQFF
TRBV5-1,TRBJ2-7,TRBD2,NA,TGCGCCAGCGGGGGGACTAGCGGATACGAGCAGTACTTC,CASGGTSGYEQYF
TRBV7-9,TRBJ1-2,NA,NA,TGTGCCAGCAGCTTAGCGTTGGGGGCCAGCTATGGCTACACCTTC,CASSLALGASYGYTF
TRBV5-1,TRBJ2-7,TRBD1,NA,TGCGCCAGCAGCTTGGAGGGACAGGGATACTACGAGCAGTACTTC,CASSLEGQGYYEQYF
TRBV7-9,TRBJ2-1,TRBD2,NA,TGTGCCAGCAGCTGGGGACTAGCGGGAAAGAATGAGCAGTTCTTC,CASSWGLAGKNEQFF
TRBV29-1,TRBJ1-1,TRBD1,NA,TGCAGCGTGGGACAGGGCTCGAACACTGAAGCTTTCTTT,CSVGQGSNTEAFF
TRBV11-2,TRBJ2-2,NA,once,TGTGCCAGCAGCTTAGTAGGCAGGGCCACCGGGGAGCTGTTTTTT,CASSLVGRATGELFF
TRBV14,TRBJ2-7,NA,NA,TGTGCCAGCAGCCAAGACCTAGGACCTAACTACGAGCAGTACTTC,CASSQDLGPNYEQYF
TRBV6-5,TRBJ2-5,NA,few,TGTGCCAGCAGTTATGTGAAAGGAGAGACCCAGTACTTC,CASSYVKGETQYF
TRBV9,TRBJ2-5,NA,NA,TGTGCCAGCAGCGTAGCTGGGGGTCAGGAGACCCAGTACTTC,CASSVAGGQETQYF
TRBV4-1,TRBJ2-1,TRBD1,NA,TGCGCCAGCAGCTTGGGACAGGGAGGCAATGAGCAGTTCTTC,CASSLGQGGNEQFF
TRBV25-1,TRBJ2-2,NA,NA,TGTGCCAGCAGTATATGGACCGGGGAGCTGTTTTTT,CASSIWTGELFF
TRBV4-1,TRBJ1-2,NA,NA,TGCGCCAGCAGCCAAGACCCACAGAGGGGCCATGGCTACACCTTC,CASSQDPQRGHGYTF
TRBV11-2,TRBJ2-7,TRBD1,NA,TGTGCCAGCAGCTTAGCCGGGACAGCCCACGAGCAGTACTTC,CASSLAGTAHEQYF
TRBV27,TRBJ2-2,TRBD2,NA,TGTGCCAGCAGTAAATCATTGGGACTAGCGGGAGACGGGGAGCTGTTTTTT,CASSKSLGLAGDGELFF
TRBV7-9,TRBJ1-1,TRBD1,NA,TGTGCCAGCAGCCAAGCTTCTCGGGACAGGGTAGAGGAGGCTTTCTTT,CASSQASRDRVEEAFF
TRBV30,TRBJ2-7,TRBD2,NA,TGTGCCTGGAGTGGAGCTAGCGGAGATAACGAGCAGTACTTC,CAWSGASGDNEQYF
TRBV30,TRBJ2-2,TRBD2,NA,TGTGCCGCCCGGACTAGCGGGAGAGGGGAGGCCGGGGAGCTGTTTTTT,CAARTSGRGEAGELFF
TRBV6-5,TRBJ2-1,TRBD2,NA,TGTGCCAGCAGGGGACTAGCGGGAGGGCCCAATGAGCAGTTCTTC,CASRGLAGGPNEQFF
TRBV27,TRBJ2-1,NA,NA,TGTGCCAGCAGTCCGGGACTTCGCCACGAGTTCTTC,CASSPGLRHEFF
TRBV4-1,TRBJ1-5,NA,NA,TGCGCCAGCAGCCAAGGACCGGCGGAAAATCAGCCCCAGCATTTT,CASSQGPAENQPQHF
TRBV13,TRBJ1-1,TRBD1,NA,TGTGCCAGCAGCCCCCAGGGGACAGGGGGCTTGAACACTGAAGCTTTCTTT,CASSPQGTGGLNTEAFF
TRBV7-8,TRBJ2-1,NA,NA,TGTGCCAGCAGCTTAGAGGCGGCGACTATCAATGAGCAGTTCTTC,CASSLEAATINEQFF
TRBV5-1,TRBJ2-5,TRBD1,NA,TGCGCCAGCAGCTTGGGGACAGGGAATGGACGGAGGCGGCAAGAGACCCAGTACTTC,CASSLGTGNGRRRQETQYF
TRBV27,TRBJ2-7,NA,once,TGTGCCAGCAGTCGCGGTCCAGCCTACGAGCAGTACTTC,CASSRGPAYEQYF
TRBV27,TRBJ1-5,NA,few,TGTGCCAGCAGTTTGAGAGGTGTTAATCAGCCCCAGCATTTT,CASSLRGVNQPQHF
TRBV4-1,TRBJ2-7,TRBD2,few,TGCGCCAGCAGCCCGACCGGGACTAACAAGCAGTACTTC,CASSPTGTNKQYF
TRBV4-1,TRBJ2-1,NA,NA,TGCGCCAGCAGCCAAGATCATAGTGAGCAGTTCTTC,CASSQDHSEQFF